The rows below give T cell receptor beta chains drawn from one sample of a study of T cells expressing NK-cell markers. TCRdb processed the 5' RACE reads again and assigns one entry to each CDR3 protein, with no DNA. With 550,000 or so distinct CDR3 sequences in the sample, the ten largest clones hold under 4.5%. The sequencing input was blood T cells: a sorted CD56 or NKG2C T cell subset, CD4+ or CD8+ T cells, or bulk PBMC T cells (not recorded which). The receptors derive from a man younger than 30 in good health. The CDR3 runs from the conserved cysteine through the conserved F or W.

J: TRBJ2-6
V: TRBV5-6
CDR3: CASSLLGVPGSGANVLTF

J: TRBJ1-5
V: TRBV6-2/TRBV6-3
CDR3: CASSSGTGGGYDQPQHF

J: TRBJ2-5
V: TRBV20-1
CDR3: CSARDGGTYDGTQYF

J: TRBJ2-2
V: TRBV24-1
CDR3: CATSELTSGPNTGELFF

J: TRBJ2-4
V: TRBV15
CDR3: CATSKMDGDQYF

J: TRBJ1-2
V: TRBV7-9
CDR3: CASSLGGGWANYGYTF

J: TRBJ1-1
V: TRBV5-1
CDR3: CASMGRVNTEAFF

J: TRBJ2-1
V: TRBV29-1
CDR3: CSVPRAPSGHNEQFF

J: TRBJ1-1
V: TRBV7-9
CDR3: CASSLKQNTEAFF

J: TRBJ2-2
V: TRBV29-1
CDR3: CSVTGGLAGNTGELFF

J: TRBJ2-7
V: TRBV20-1
CDR3: CSAISLAGVLYEQYF

J: TRBJ2-7
V: TRBV10-3
CDR3: CAISDSDRVGYEQYF

J: TRBJ2-5
V: TRBV20-1
CDR3: CSATRDIETQYF

J: TRBJ2-3
V: TRBV6-2/TRBV6-3
CDR3: CASSYLAGGPNTQYF

J: TRBJ2-1
V: TRBV10-3
CDR3: CAISGGNDPNEQFF

J: TRBJ2-1
V: TRBV20-1
CDR3: CSARTGTVSYNEQFF

J: TRBJ2-7
V: TRBV12-3/TRBV12-4
CDR3: CASSRDTNSLYYF

J: TRBJ2-1
V: TRBV12-3/TRBV12-4
CDR3: CASSLGIQGNEQFF

J: TRBJ2-7
V: TRBV29-1
CDR3: CSVRASGRSTYEQYF

J: TRBJ2-3
V: TRBV5-1
CDR3: CASSPEPGQGYTQYF